This T cell receptor beta chain was identified in a study of T cell responses to AZD1222 COVID-19 vaccine. Overall study results and limits: Repertoires were collected only later (after the peak T cell response had occurred).

On this clone: The antigen is undetermined.

Sequenced by immunoSEQ multiplex PCR; TCRdb stores in-frame clones only, minus some. The repertoire consists of 170,000 or so clones, with about nine tenths occurring once and the leading ten covering roughly 2.5%. The trim removed 6 bases at V and 4 bases at J, leaving 9 bases unmatched. CDR3 length: 15 residues. Germline loops: CDR1 MDHEN, CDR2 SYDVKM. The sample consisted of peripheral blood, taken on day 0 of AZD1222 vaccination. The J gene is TRBJ2-7, the V gene TRBV28; 10 nucleotides agree with TRBD2. The TCR sequence derives from an adult in good health. The CDR3 reads CASSSAGGEGYEQYF. Here the CDR3 DNA reads TGTGCCAGCAGCTCAGCGGGAGGGGAGGGGTACGAGCAGTACTTC.